Listed below are T cell receptor beta chains from one sample, sequenced in a study of blood T cell repertoires in COVID-19. The method was immunoSEQ multiplex PCR; TCRdb's version includes in-frame clones alone and lacks a portion of them. The table has hundreds of thousands of clones, approximately 92% seen once. Sequencing used PBMCs or T cells enriched from blood (not recorded which). The source of these receptors is a man aged 30 to 45 who had recovered from COVID-19. The CDR3 runs from the conserved cysteine through the conserved F or W. A D gene is named only where the DNA matches it firmly. Some rows mark clone size as missing; the rest say once, few, many or name a class of expanded clone.

J | D | V | size | DNA | CDR3
TRBJ2-7 | . | TRBV10-3 | . | TGTGCCATCAGTGAGAACGCGTACGAGCAGTACTTC | CAISENAYEQYF
TRBJ2-7 | . | TRBV3-1/TRBV3-2 | . | TGTGCCAGCAGCCACTGGGGCGAACCCTCCTACGAGCAGTACTTC | CASSHWGEPSYEQYF
TRBJ2-2 | TRBD2 | TRBV28 | . | TGTGCCAGTTTAAGCCGCGGGGGAACCGGGGAGCTGTTTTTT | CASLSRGGTGELFF
TRBJ2-2 | TRBD2 | TRBV30 | . | TGTGCCTGGAGTGGGACTAGCGGGAGCGGGGGAAAAGACACCGGGGAGCTGTTTTTT | CAWSGTSGSGGKDTGELFF
TRBJ2-7 | . | TRBV5-6 | . | TGTGCCAGCAGCACACCCACCACCGGGACAATCGAGCAGTACTTC | CASSTPTTGTIEQYF
TRBJ1-4 | . | TRBV2 | . | TGTGCCAGCAGGGGGGGTTACGATGAAAAACTGTTTTTT | CASRGGYDEKLFF
TRBJ1-6 | . | TRBV4-1 | few | TGCGCCAGCAGCAACCGGGACATTGATAATTCACCCCTCCACTTT | CASSNRDIDNSPLHF
TRBJ1-1 | . | TRBV7-2 | once | TGTGCCAGCAGCCGGGTGCGGGTTACGAACACTGAAGCTTTCTTT | CASSRVRVTNTEAFF
TRBJ1-1 | TRBD1 | TRBV7-8 | . | TGTGCCAGCAGCTCGAAGGCACAGGGGGCGAGTCCTGAAGCTTTCTTT | CASSSKAQGASPEAFF
TRBJ2-7 | . | TRBV30 | . | TGTGCCGGAACTCGGACAGCCCACGAGCAGTACTTC | CAGTRTAHEQYF
TRBJ1-2 | . | TRBV2 | . | TGTGCCAGCAGTAAGGGGCTGAACTATGGCTACACCTTC | CASSKGLNYGYTF